These 21 T cell receptor beta chains came from one sample sequenced in a study of CD8 T cells in Susac syndrome. A quantity of roughly 0.5 to 1 ug RNA underwent reverse transcription using random hexamers. TCRdb recomputed calls from the immunoSEQ multiplex PCR reads with MiXCR, one row per CDR3 protein. The table lists more than 150,000 distinct CDR3 sequences, roughly 94% of them singletons. The sequenced sample consisted of CD8+ T cells from PBMCs. Receptor source: a human donor with multiple sclerosis.

This rearrangement joins TRBV7-9 to TRBJ2-7; TRBD1 is a possible D gene (5 bases). Deletions cut 2 bases from V and 3 bases from J, with 17 bases between. Germline CDR1 reads SEHNR; CDR2 reads FQNEAQ (reference sequence). The CDR3 spans 16 residues. The CDR3 coding sequence is TGTGCCAGCAGCTTACGGTCCGGACAATCAGACTACGAGCAGTACTTC. Translating it yields CASSLRSGQSDYEQYF. Full variable domain (remainder filled in from reference TRBV7-9 and TRBJ2-7): DTGVSQNPRHKITKRGQNVTFRCDPISEHNRLYWYRQTLGQGPEFLTYFQNEAQLEKSRLLSDRFSAERPKGSFSTLEIQRTEQGDSAMYLCASSLRSGQSDYEQYFGPGTRLTVT.

The chain uses TRBV29-1 and TRBJ1-2; D not resolved. The CDR3 is 12 amino acids. The germline gives CDR1 SQVTM, CDR2 ANQGSEA. Trimming removed 5 bases at V and 8 bases at J, with 15 bases between. The DNA for the CDR3 is TGCAGCGTTTCGGGCCGCCCTCTGGGCTACACCTTC. Translated: CSVSGRPLGYTF.

The V gene is TRBV14, the J gene TRBJ1-3; TRBD1 might be the D (5 bases). This CDR3 region has 18 residues. Germline lookup yields CDR1 SGHDN and CDR2 FVKESK. The V end was cut by 0 bases, the J end by 0 bases, with 15 bases between. The CDR3 sequence: CASSQDFLAGGSGNTIYF. The CDR3 DNA reads TGTGCCAGCAGCCAAGATTTCCTTGCGGGGGGCTCTGGAAACACCATATATTTT.

This chain uses TRBV7-2 with TRBJ2-7; no definite D call. Deletions cut 1 base from V and 3 bases from J, with 10 bases between. The CDR3 extends over 14 amino acids. CDR1 SGHTA and CDR2 FQGNSA come from the germline V gene. CDR3 coding DNA: TGTGCCAGCAGCTTAGAGGTCGGGTTCTACGAGCAGTACTTC. This translates into CASSLEVGFYEQYF.

V and J are TRBV7-9 and TRBJ2-3, with D perhaps TRBD2 (5 bases). Trimming removed 10 bases at V and 5 bases at J, with 16 bases between. This CDR3 has 13 residues. Germline CDR1 SEHNR, CDR2 FQNEAQ (reference sequence). In DNA form, the CDR3 reads TGTGCCACCAGTCCAGCTGGGAGAGATACGCAGTATTTT. It codes for CATSPAGRDTQYF.

The chain joins TRBV15 to TRBJ1-2; D gene unclear. V was shortened by 0 bases and J by 4 bases, with 15 bases between the two germline ends. The CDR3 consists of 16 residues. Germline lookup yields CDR1 LNHNV and CDR2 YYDKDF (reference sequence). As DNA, the CDR3 is TGTGCCACCAGCAGAGATCGTCGGTTGAGCATCTATGGCTACACCTTC. Its translation: CATSRDRRLSIYGYTF.

CDR3 bases: TGTGCCAGCAGTTTTCGGCGGGGGGGCCTCGGTGAGCAGTTCTTC. Residues: CASSFRRGGLGEQFF. V and J are TRBV27 and TRBJ2-1; TRBD2 agrees at 9 bases. The CDR3 extends over 15 amino acids. Germline V gene lookup returns CDR1 MNHEY and CDR2 SMNVEV (reference sequence). V dropped 3 bases and J dropped 9; count of bases not matched to a gene: 9.

V is TRBV5-6 and J is TRBJ2-1; D perhaps matches TRBD1 (6 bases). This CDR3 spans 17 amino acids. The germline V and J ends were trimmed by 5 bases and 4 bases, with 22 bases remaining between them. Germline CDR1 and CDR2: SGHDT and YYEEEE. The CDR3 sequence: CASRFMTGPSEYNEQFF. The CDR3 region has the DNA TGTGCCAGCAGGTTCATGACAGGCCCTTCAGAGTACAATGAGCAGTTCTTC.

The chain carries TRBV6-2 or TRBV6-3 and TRBJ2-1; D remains unclear. Germline values: CDR1 MNHEY, CDR2 SVGEGT. V gave up 7 bases and J gave up 6 bases, with 13 bases separating them. This CDR3 contains 13 residues. CDR3: CASKRSTGNEQFF. The CDR3 DNA reads TGTGCCAGCAAGCGTTCAACGGGCAATGAGCAGTTCTTC.

The chain carries TRBV25-1 and TRBJ2-2; D perhaps matches TRBD2 (7 bases). Deletions cut 0 bases from V and 6 bases from J, with 17 bases between. Looked up from germline, CDR1 is MGHDK and CDR2 is SYGVNS. The CDR3 loop spans 17 amino acids. CDR3 DNA: TGTGCCAGCAGTGAATACCCAGAGGGGGGGCTATCCGGGGAGCTGTTTTTT. This gives the protein CASSEYPEGGLSGELFF.

The J gene is TRBJ1-1, the V gene TRBV9; tentatively, D is TRBD1 (6 bases). Per the germline V gene, CDR1 is SGDLS and CDR2 is YYNGEE. There are 15 residues in the CDR3. Trimming shortened V by 3 bases and J by 5 bases, and 17 bases separated the two germline ends. The DNA for the CDR3 is TGTGCCAGCAGCGAGGGGGAGGGGGATAGGACTGAAGCTTTCTTT. Encoded protein: CASSEGEGDRTEAFF.

V usage is TRBV12-3 or TRBV12-4 and J usage is TRBJ1-2; no clear D gene. Trimming cost V 1 base and J 8 bases, with 5 bases left between them. This CDR3 has 11 residues. DNA of the CDR3: TGTGCCAGCAGTTTAGGTGAGGGCTACACCTTC. Protein product: CASSLGEGYTF.

This chain joins TRBV7-9 and TRBJ2-7, with 7 bases fitting TRBD1. J gave up 1 base and V 1 base, and 4 bases lay outside the gene matches. Germline V gives CDR1 SEHNR, CDR2 FQNEAQ (reference sequence). The CDR3 covers 15 residues. The CDR3 protein is CASSLGGQNSYEQYF. CDR3 DNA: TGTGCCAGCAGCTTAGGGGGACAGAATTCCTACGAGCAGTACTTC.

V usage is TRBV16 and J usage is TRBJ1-2; D perhaps matches TRBD1 (6 bases). This CDR3 has 14 amino acids. CDR1 KGHSY and CDR2 FQNENV come from the germline V gene. V was trimmed by 0 bases and J by 6 bases, leaving 11 bases between them. CDR3 loop: CASSQSGGFDGYTF. The DNA for the CDR3 is TGTGCCAGCAGCCAATCCGGGGGCTTCGATGGCTACACCTTC. The entire variable domain, with the rest obtained from reference TRBV16 and TRBJ1-2, is as follows: GEEVAQTPKHLVRGEGQKAKLYCAPIKGHSYVFWYQQVLKNEFKFLISFQNENVFDETGMPKERFSAKCLPNSPCSLEIQATKLEDSAVYFCASSQSGGFDGYTFGSGTRLTVV.

V usage is TRBV4-1 and J usage is TRBJ2-7; D ambiguous. Germline V lookup: CDR1 MGHRA, CDR2 YSYEKL. V was shortened by 0 bases and J by 2 bases, with 5 bases between the two germline ends. This CDR3 spans 13 amino acids. As DNA, the CDR3 is TGCGCCAGCAGCCAAGAAAAAACCTACGAGCAGTACTTC. Its protein is CASSQEKTYEQYF.

The chain couples TRBV28 to TRBJ2-7; D is unresolved. CDR3 length: 16 amino acids. The V gene's germline CDR1 is MDHEN and CDR2 SYDVKM. With 6 bases removed from V and 1 base from J, the gap between germline ends came to 19 bases. This CDR3 reads CASSSPREYGSYEQYF. CDR3 coding DNA: TGTGCCAGCAGCTCCCCCCGAGAGTACGGGTCCTACGAGCAGTACTTC. The variable domain in full, completed from reference TRBV28 and TRBJ2-7, reads DVKVTQSSRYLVKRTGEKVFLECVQDMDHENMFWYRQDPGLGLRLIYFSYDVKMKEKGDIPEGYSVSREKKERFSLILESASTNQTSMYLCASSSPREYGSYEQYFGPGTRLTVT.

The chain employs TRBV19 and TRBJ1-1; D not resolved. The CDR3 runs 15 residues. CDR1 and CDR2 (germline): LNHDA, SQIVND (reference sequence). V gave up 4 bases and J gave up 0 bases, with 12 bases separating them. As DNA, the CDR3 is TGTGCCAGTAGTACCGACTTATCTCTGAACACTGAAGCTTTCTTT. Amino acids: CASSTDLSLNTEAFF. The variable domain in full, with the rest retrieved from reference TRBV19 and TRBJ1-1, is DGGITQSPKYLFRKEGQNVTLSCEQNLNHDAMYWYRQDPGQGLRLIYYSQIVNDFQKGDIAEGYSVSREKKESFPLTVTSAQKNPTAFYLCASSTDLSLNTEAFFGQGTRLTVV.

CDR3 DNA: TGTGCCAGCAGCGGCGGGACAGGGGGTCTAGCCTATGGCTACACCTTC. Translating it yields CASSGGTGGLAYGYTF. V gene TRBV9 combines with J gene TRBJ1-2, with 11 nucleotides matching TRBD1. This CDR3 has 16 residues. Germline V gene sequence: CDR1 SGDLS, CDR2 YYNGEE. J was trimmed by 4 bases and V by 3 bases; bases with no gene match: 8.

The gene calls are TRBV5-4 and TRBJ2-6; D might be TRBD1 (6 bases). Germline CDR1 is SGHNT and CDR2 is YYREEE (reference sequence). With 2 bases removed from V and 3 bases from J, the gap between germline ends came to 12 bases. The CDR3 extends over 16 amino acids. The chain's CDR3 is CASSLPGAIGANVLTF. CDR3 coding DNA: TGTGCCAGCAGCTTACCAGGGGCGATTGGGGCCAACGTCCTGACTTTC.

Comment on this clonotype: The junction does not match germline at one end; this may be a read error. The rearrangement links TRBV9 to TRBJ2-1; D possibly matches TRBD1 or TRBD2 (6 bases each). CDR3 length equals 13 residues. Germline CDR1 and CDR2: SGDLS and YYNGEE. This CDR3 is CASTVGGKDEQFF. DNA for the CDR3: TGTGCCAGCACCGTAGGGGGGAAGGATGAGCAGTTCTTC.

This chain connects TRBV5-1 to TRBJ2-2; D perhaps matches TRBD1 (5 bases). The germline CDR1 and CDR2 sequences are SGHRS and YFSETQ. CDR3 length: 18 amino acids. V was trimmed by 0 bases and J by 1 base, leaving 16 bases between them. The CDR3 DNA reads TGCGCCAGCAGCTTGGACCAGGGAAGTAGGAGGAACACCGGGGAGCTGTTTTTT. Translating it yields CASSLDQGSRRNTGELFF.